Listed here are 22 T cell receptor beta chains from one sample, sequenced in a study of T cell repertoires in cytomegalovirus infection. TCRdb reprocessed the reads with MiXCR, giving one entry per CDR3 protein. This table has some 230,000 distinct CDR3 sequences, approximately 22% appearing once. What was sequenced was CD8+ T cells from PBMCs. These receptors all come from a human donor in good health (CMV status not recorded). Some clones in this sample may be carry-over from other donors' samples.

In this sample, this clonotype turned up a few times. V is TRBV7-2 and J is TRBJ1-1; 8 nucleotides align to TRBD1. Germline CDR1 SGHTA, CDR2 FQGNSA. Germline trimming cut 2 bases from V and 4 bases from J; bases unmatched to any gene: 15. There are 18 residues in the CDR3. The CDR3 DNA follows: TGTGCCAGCAGCTTATCTTTCGCAGGGGGCCTGACGGGCACTGAAGCTTTCTTT. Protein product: CASSLSFAGGLTGTEAFF. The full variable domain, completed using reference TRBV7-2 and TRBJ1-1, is GAGVSQSPSNKVTEKGKDVELRCDPISGHTALYWYRQSLGQGLEFLIYFQGNSAPDKSGLPSDRFSAERTGGSVSTLTIQRTQQEDSAVYLCASSLSFAGGLTGTEAFFGQGTRLTVV.

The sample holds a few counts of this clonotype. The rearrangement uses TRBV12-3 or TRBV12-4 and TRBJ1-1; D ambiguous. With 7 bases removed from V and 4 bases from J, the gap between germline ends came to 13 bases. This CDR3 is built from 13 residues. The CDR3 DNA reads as TGTGCCAGCACCATTCCCGGGATCACTGAAGCTTTCTTT. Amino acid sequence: CASTIPGITEAFF.

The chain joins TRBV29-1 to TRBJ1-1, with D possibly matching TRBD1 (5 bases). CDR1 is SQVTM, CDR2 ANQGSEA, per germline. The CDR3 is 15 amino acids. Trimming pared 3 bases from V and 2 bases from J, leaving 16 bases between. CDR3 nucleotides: TGCAGCGTTGATAATTTAGACAGAATCAACACTGAAGCTTTCTTT. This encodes CSVDNLDRINTEAFF.

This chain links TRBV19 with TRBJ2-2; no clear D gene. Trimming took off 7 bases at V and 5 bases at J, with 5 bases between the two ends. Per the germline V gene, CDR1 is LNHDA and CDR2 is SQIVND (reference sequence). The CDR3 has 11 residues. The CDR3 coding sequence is TGTGCCAGTACCGAGACCGGGGAGCTGTTTTTT. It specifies CASTETGELFF.

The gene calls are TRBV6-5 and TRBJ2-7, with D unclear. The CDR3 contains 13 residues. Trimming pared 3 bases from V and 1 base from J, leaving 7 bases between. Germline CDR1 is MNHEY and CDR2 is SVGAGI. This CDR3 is CASSYASSYEQYF. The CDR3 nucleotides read TGTGCCAGCAGTTATGCCTCGTCCTACGAGCAGTACTTC.

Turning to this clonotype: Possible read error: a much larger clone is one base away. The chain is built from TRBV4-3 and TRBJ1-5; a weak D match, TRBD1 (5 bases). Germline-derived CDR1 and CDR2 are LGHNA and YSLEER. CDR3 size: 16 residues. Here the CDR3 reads CASSHGGPLSNKPQHF. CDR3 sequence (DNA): TGCGCCAGCAGCCATGGGGGTCCCCTTAGCAATAAGCCCCAGCATTTT.

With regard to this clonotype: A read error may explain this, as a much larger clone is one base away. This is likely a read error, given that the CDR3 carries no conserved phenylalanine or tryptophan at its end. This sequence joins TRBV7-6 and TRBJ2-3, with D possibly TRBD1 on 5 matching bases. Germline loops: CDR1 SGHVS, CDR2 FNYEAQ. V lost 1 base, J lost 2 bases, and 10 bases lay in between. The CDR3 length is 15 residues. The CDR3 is CASSLVRAPTDTQYS. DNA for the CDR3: TGTGCCAGCAGCTTAGTCAGGGCCCCCACAGATACGCAGTATTCT.

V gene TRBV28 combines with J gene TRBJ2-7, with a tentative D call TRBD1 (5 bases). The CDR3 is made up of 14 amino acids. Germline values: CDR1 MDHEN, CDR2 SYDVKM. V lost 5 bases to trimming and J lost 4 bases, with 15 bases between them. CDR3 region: CASSLLDRLYEQYF. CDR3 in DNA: TGTGCCAGCAGTCTATTAGACAGACTGTACGAGCAGTACTTC.

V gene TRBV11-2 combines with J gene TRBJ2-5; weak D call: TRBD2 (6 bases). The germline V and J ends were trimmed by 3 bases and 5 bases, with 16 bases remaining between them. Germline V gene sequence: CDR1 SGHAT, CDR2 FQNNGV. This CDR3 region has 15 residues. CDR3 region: CASSLNPGLEETQYF. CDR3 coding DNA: TGTGCCAGCAGCTTGAATCCGGGACTCGAGGAGACCCAGTACTTC.

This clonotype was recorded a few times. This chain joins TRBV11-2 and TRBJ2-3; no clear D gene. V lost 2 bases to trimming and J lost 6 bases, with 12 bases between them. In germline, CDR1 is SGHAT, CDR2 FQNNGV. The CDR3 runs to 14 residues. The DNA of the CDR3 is TGTGCCAGCAGCTTAAGTTGGGGAAGGGATACGCAGTATTTT. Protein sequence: CASSLSWGRDTQYF. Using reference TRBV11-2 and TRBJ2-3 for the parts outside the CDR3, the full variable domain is EAGVAQSPRYKIIEKRQSVAFWCNPISGHATLYWYQQILGQGPKLLIQFQNNGVVDDSQLPKDRFSAERLKGVDSTLKIQPAKLEDSAVYLCASSLSWGRDTQYFGPGTRLTVL.

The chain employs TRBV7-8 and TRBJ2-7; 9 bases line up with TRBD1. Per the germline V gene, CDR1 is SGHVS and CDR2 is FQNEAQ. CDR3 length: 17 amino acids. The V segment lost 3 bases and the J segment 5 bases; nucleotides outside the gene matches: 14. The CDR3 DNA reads TGTGCCAGCAGCTTTGATCCGGGACAGGGTTTGGACAACGAGCAGTACTTC. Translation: CASSFDPGQGLDNEQYF.

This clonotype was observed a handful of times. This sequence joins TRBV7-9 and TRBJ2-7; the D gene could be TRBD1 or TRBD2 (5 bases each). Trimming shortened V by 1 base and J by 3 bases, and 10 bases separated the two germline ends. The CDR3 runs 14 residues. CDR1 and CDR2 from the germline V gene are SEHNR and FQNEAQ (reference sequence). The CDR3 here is CASSLGGTLYEQYF. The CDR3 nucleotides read TGTGCCAGCAGCTTAGGTGGGACGCTCTACGAGCAGTACTTC.

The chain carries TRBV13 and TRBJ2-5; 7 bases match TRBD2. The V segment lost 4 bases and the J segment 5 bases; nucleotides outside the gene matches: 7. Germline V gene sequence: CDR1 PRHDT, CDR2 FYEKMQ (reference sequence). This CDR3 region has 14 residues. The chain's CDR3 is CASSSRGRVETQYF. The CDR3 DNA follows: TGTGCCAGCAGCTCACGAGGGAGGGTCGAGACCCAGTACTTC.

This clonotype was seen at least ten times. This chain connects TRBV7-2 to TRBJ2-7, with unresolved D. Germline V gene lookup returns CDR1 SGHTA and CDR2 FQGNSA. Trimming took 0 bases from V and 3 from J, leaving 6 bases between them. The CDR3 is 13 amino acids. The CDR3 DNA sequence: TGTGCCAGCAGCTTAGCGCCGGGCTACGAGCAGTACTTC. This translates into CASSLAPGYEQYF.

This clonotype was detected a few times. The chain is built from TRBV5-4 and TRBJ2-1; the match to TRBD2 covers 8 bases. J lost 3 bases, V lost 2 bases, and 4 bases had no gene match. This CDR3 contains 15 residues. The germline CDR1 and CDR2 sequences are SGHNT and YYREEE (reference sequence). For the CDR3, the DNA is TGTGCCAGCAGCTTTACAGCGGGGGTCTACAATGAGCAGTTCTTC. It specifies CASSFTAGVYNEQFF.

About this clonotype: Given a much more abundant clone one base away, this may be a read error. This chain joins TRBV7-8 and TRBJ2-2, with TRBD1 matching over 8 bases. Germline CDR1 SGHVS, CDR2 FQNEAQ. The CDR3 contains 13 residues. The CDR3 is CASIPTGAGELIF. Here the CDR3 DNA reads TGTGCCAGCATCCCGACAGGGGCCGGGGAGCTGATTTTT.

CDR3 DNA: TGTGCCAGCAGTTACTCCAGGGGAAACACCGGGGAGCTGTTTTTT. Its protein product is CASSYSRGNTGELFF. This chain joins TRBV6-5 and TRBJ2-2; tentative D call: TRBD1 (6 bases). Germline lookup yields CDR1 MNHEY and CDR2 SVGAGI. The CDR3 sequence is 15 residues long. V was shortened by 0 bases and J by 2 bases, with 7 bases between the two germline ends.

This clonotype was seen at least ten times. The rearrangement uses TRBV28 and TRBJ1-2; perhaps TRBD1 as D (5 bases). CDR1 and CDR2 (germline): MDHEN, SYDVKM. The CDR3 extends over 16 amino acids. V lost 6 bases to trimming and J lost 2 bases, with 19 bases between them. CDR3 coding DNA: TGTGCCAGCAGCCGCATGGGGGGACGGGGGAACTATGGCTACACCTTC. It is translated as CASSRMGGRGNYGYTF.

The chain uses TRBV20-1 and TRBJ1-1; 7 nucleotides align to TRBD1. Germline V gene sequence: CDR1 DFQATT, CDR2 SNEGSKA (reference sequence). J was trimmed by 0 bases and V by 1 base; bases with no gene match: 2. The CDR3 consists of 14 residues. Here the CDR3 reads CSARGQGVNTEAFF. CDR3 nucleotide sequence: TGCAGTGCTAGAGGACAGGGAGTGAACACTGAAGCTTTCTTT.

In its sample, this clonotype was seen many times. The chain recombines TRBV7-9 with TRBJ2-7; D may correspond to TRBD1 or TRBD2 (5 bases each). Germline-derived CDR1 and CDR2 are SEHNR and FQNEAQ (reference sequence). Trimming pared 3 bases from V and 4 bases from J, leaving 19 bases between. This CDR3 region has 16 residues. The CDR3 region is CASSFGTGPRAYEQYF. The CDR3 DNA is TGTGCCAGCAGCTTTGGGACCGGGCCCAGGGCGTACGAGCAGTACTTC.

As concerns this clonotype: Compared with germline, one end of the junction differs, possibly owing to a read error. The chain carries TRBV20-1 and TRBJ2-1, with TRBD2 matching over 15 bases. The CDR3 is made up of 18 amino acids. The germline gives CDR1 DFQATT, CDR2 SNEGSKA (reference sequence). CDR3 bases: TGCAGTGCCAGAGATTACAGGACTAGCGGGGGGGCTGGCAATGAGCAGTTCTTC. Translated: CSARDYRTSGGAGNEQFF.

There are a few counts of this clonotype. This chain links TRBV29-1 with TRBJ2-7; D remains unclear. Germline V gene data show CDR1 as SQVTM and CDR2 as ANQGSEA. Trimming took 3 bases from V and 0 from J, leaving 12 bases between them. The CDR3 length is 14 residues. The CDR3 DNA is TGCAGCGTTGATTTCGGTTCTAGCTCCTACGAGCAGTACTTC. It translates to CSVDFGSSSYEQYF.